This TCR beta chain was observed in a study of beta chain features in type 1 diabetes. To note about this clone: Its cognate antigen is unknown.

Notes on the study in general: Across patients, naive, central memory and Treg TCRB repertoires exhibited apparently greater similarity than was observed across healthy donors. Significant though moderate, a shortening of TCRB CDR3s appeared in all four CD4+ subsets of Type 1 diabetes patients.

Expressed TCRB transcripts were sequenced because the isolated RNA had all been reverse transcribed beforehand. Assay used: immunoSEQ multiplex PCR; TCRdb lists only in-frame clones, some missing. The table has 350,000 to 400,000 clones, around 13% seen once. The CDR3 spans 10 residues. Trimming removed 8 bases from V and 8 bases from J, with 9 bases in between. Sequenced sample: naive CD4+ T cells from blood. This sequence originates from a woman in her late teens or twenties with type 1 diabetes. The chain carries TRBV23-1 and TRBJ1-1, with unresolved D. TRBV23-1 is placed among ORFs of uncertain function. The CDR3: CASAQAEAFF. The CDR3 coding sequence is TGCGCCAGCGCCCAGGCCGAAGCTTTCTTT.